These T cell receptor beta chains were read from a single sample in a study of control samples from healthy donors and cancer patients. Assay: immunoSEQ multiplex PCR; the TCRdb copy retains only in-frame clones and omits some. The repertoire holds about 92,000 clones, 82% seen once, with around a tenth in the top ten. Sequences were obtained from blood. The receptors originated from a woman aged 60 to 75 in good health. Both conserved end residues are part of each CDR3. Fields, in order: V gene, clone size, J gene, D gene, CDR3 protein, CDR3 DNA. D genes are given only for firm matches. Rows may omit the clone size; those that give it use once, few, many or a size class.

TRBV28	-	TRBJ2-1	-	CASSPPSVAGYNEQFF	TGTGCCAGCAGTCCCCCCTCGGTGGCCGGGTACAATGAGCAGTTCTTC
TRBV7-6	-	TRBJ2-1	-	CASSQGRMDEQFF	TGTGCCAGCAGCCAGGGCAGGATGGATGAGCAGTTCTTC
TRBV11-3	-	TRBJ2-2	-	CASSLGTGELFF	TGTGCCAGCAGCCTGGGCACCGGGGAGCTGTTTTTT
TRBV6-6	-	TRBJ1-1	TRBD1	CASSPTGGVTEAFF	TGTGCCAGCAGTCCTACAGGGGGTGTAACTGAAGCTTTCTTT
TRBV21-1	-	TRBJ2-7	-	CASSKEQSQGAHEQYF	TGTGCCAGCAGCAAAGAGCAATCACAGGGGGCTCACGAGCAGTACTTC
TRBV2	-	TRBJ2-3	TRBD2	CASSPGTSSVDTQYF	TGTGCCAGCAGTCCCGGGACTAGCTCCGTGGATACGCAGTATTTT
TRBV19	-	TRBJ2-1	-	CASSILHNEQFF	TGTGCCAGTAGTATCCTACACAATGAGCAGTTCTTC
TRBV2	-	TRBJ2-7	TRBD2	CASSDGLAGPYEQYF	TGTGCCAGCAGCGACGGACTAGCGGGCCCCTACGAGCAGTACTTC
TRBV6-2/TRBV6-3	-	TRBJ2-1	TRBD2	CASSPQILTSGRFVEQFF	TGTGCCAGCAGCCCTCAGATACTTACTAGCGGGAGGTTTGTTGAGCAGTTCTTC
TRBV3-1/TRBV3-2	-	TRBJ2-1	-	CASSPGNGVSSYNEQFF	TGTGCCAGCAGCCCAGGCAACGGGGTGTCCTCCTACAATGAGCAGTTCTTC
TRBV9	-	TRBJ2-7	-	CASSVDGAVGSEQYF	TGTGCCAGCAGCGTAGATGGGGCGGTGGGGAGCGAGCAGTACTTC
TRBV7-2	-	TRBJ2-5	-	CASTGGGGALETQYF	TGTGCCAGCACCGGCGGAGGGGGGGCCTTGGAGACCCAGTACTTC
TRBV2	-	TRBJ1-2	TRBD1	CAGSGTGVPYYGYTF	TGTGCCGGTTCCGGGACAGGGGTCCCCTATTATGGCTACACCTTC
TRBV6-2/TRBV6-3	-	TRBJ1-5	-	CASSRSGGANQPQHF	TGTGCCAGCAGCCGATCGGGGGGTGCTAATCAGCCCCAGCATTTT
TRBV3-1/TRBV3-2	-	TRBJ2-2	TRBD2	CASSQRPPGGVGTGELFF	TGTGCCAGCAGCCAAAGGCCCCCGGGAGGTGTGGGGACCGGGGAGCTGTTTTTT
TRBV19	-	TRBJ1-2	-	CASSVQANNYGYTF	TGTGCCAGTAGTGTTCAGGCGAATAACTATGGCTACACCTTC
TRBV11-2	-	TRBJ2-1	-	CASSLASASYEQFF	TGTGCCAGCAGCTTAGCCTCGGCTTCCTATGAGCAGTTCTTC
TRBV7-2	-	TRBJ2-1	TRBD1	CASRLQGNEQFF	TGTGCCAGCAGATTACAGGGGAATGAGCAGTTCTTC
TRBV5-5	-	TRBJ1-1	TRBD1	CASSSRTGGATEAFF	TGTGCCAGCAGCTCACGGACAGGGGGTGCGACTGAAGCTTTCTTT
TRBV6-1	-	TRBJ2-4	-	CASSEDRAVRDIQYF	TGTGCCAGCAGTGAAGACCGGGCGGTTCGGGACATTCAGTACTTC
TRBV7-2	-	TRBJ1-6	-	CASSLRGSKDSPLHF	TGTGCCAGCAGCTTACGGGGTAGTAAGGATTCACCCCTCCACTTT
TRBV19	-	TRBJ1-1	TRBD1	CASKDRVEAFF	TGTGCCAGTAAAGACAGGGTCGAAGCTTTCTTT
TRBV3-1/TRBV3-2	-	TRBJ2-5	TRBD2	CASSHGLAGGGTQYF	TGTGCCAGCAGCCATGGACTAGCGGGCGGGGGGACCCAGTACTTC
TRBV19	-	TRBJ2-7	TRBD2	CASSTSGGPYEQYF	TGTGCCAGTAGTACGAGCGGGGGACCCTACGAGCAGTACTTC
TRBV6-6	few	TRBJ1-5	TRBD1	CASSYGTGGNQPQHF	TGTGCCAGCAGTTACGGGACAGGGGGAAATCAGCCCCAGCATTTT
TRBV4-1	-	TRBJ1-4	-	CASSQEERGSEKLFF	TGCGCCAGCAGCCAAGAAGAACGGGGGAGCGAAAAACTGTTTTTT
TRBV4-1	once	TRBJ2-1	TRBD2	CASSQRFAGAYNEQFF	TGCGCCAGCAGCCAAAGATTCGCGGGGGCCTACAATGAGCAGTTCTTC
TRBV12-3/TRBV12-4	few	TRBJ1-1	-	CASSFGEYTEAFF	TGTGCCAGCAGTTTTGGAGAGTACACTGAAGCTTTCTTT
TRBV5-6	-	TRBJ2-3	-	CASSLSRTDTQYF	TGTGCCAGCAGCTTAAGTAGAACAGATACGCAGTATTTT
TRBV28	-	TRBJ2-7	TRBD2	CASRGGLSYEQYF	TGTGCCAGCAGGGGAGGGCTCTCCTACGAGCAGTACTTC
TRBV2	-	TRBJ1-2	TRBD1	CASSEYRGAGDGYTF	TGTGCCAGCAGTGAATACAGGGGCGCCGGGGATGGCTACACCTTC
TRBV6-5	-	TRBJ1-5	TRBD1	CASSPGQGNNQPQHF	TGTGCCAGCAGTCCGGGACAGGGAAACAATCAGCCCCAGCATTTT
TRBV12-3/TRBV12-4	-	TRBJ1-6	-	CASSLARSSPLHF	TGTGCCAGCAGTTTAGCCAGGAGTTCACCCCTCCACTTT
TRBV27	-	TRBJ2-2	TRBD2	CASSLRAGGRTGELFF	TGTGCCAGCAGTCTAAGAGCGGGAGGGAGGACCGGGGAGCTGTTTTTT
TRBV6-5	-	TRBJ2-7	TRBD1	CASRKTGQGHYEQYF	TGTGCCAGCAGAAAAACGGGACAGGGGCACTACGAGCAGTACTTC
TRBV5-8	-	TRBJ2-7	TRBD2	CASSLRGVAGTYEQYF	TGTGCCAGCAGCTTGCGGGGAGTAGCGGGGACCTACGAGCAGTACTTC
TRBV6-5	-	TRBJ1-2	-	CASALRGNLGHGYTF	TGTGCCAGCGCGTTACGGGGGAACCTAGGACATGGCTACACCTTC
TRBV6-5	-	TRBJ2-7	TRBD2	CASSSGTREQYF	TGTGCCAGCAGTTCCGGGACTAGAGAGCAGTACTTC
TRBV6-5	few	TRBJ2-3	TRBD2	CASSYRPAGGRDTQYF	TGTGCCAGCAGTTATCGTCCAGCGGGGGGCCGGGATACGCAGTATTTT
TRBV19	-	TRBJ1-6	-	CASSLRNSPLHF	TGTGCCAGTAGTCTTCGTAATTCACCCCTCCACTTT
TRBV4-1	-	TRBJ2-1	-	CASSQERFYEQFF	TGCGCCAGCAGCCAAGAAAGGTTCTACGAGCAGTTCTTC
TRBV15	-	TRBJ2-5	-	CATSIRGSQPGTQYF	TGTGCCACCAGCATTAGAGGTAGCCAACCAGGGACCCAGTACTTC
TRBV6-6	-	TRBJ1-6	TRBD1	CASSQTGGGSYNSPLHF	TGTGCCAGCAGTCAGACAGGGGGAGGGTCCTATAATTCACCCCTCCACTTT
TRBV28	once	TRBJ2-1	-	CASRVRANEQFF	TGTGCCAGCAGGGTTAGAGCCAATGAGCAGTTCTTC
TRBV18	-	TRBJ2-5	-	CASSPGRTYQETQYF	TGTGCCAGCTCACCGGGCAGAACATATCAAGAGACCCAGTACTTC
TRBV6-5	-	TRBJ2-5	-	CASGSNTGETQYF	TGTGCCAGCGGTTCGAATACAGGAGAGACCCAGTACTTC
TRBV7-9	-	TRBJ1-4	-	CASSRPEGWGEKLFF	TGTGCCAGCAGCCGCCCGGAGGGGTGGGGTGAAAAACTGTTTTTT